These T cell receptor beta chains were read from a single sample in a study of cytomegalovirus exposure and HLA in healthy donors. Here immunoSEQ multiplex PCR was the method, and the copy in TCRdb shows in-frame clones only, minus some. Of roughly 100,000 clones listed, 65% to 85% are singletons. The material sequenced was PBMCs. These receptors were obtained from a man aged 18 to 30 in good health and CMV-seronegative. Each CDR3 is given with its conserved first and last residue. A D gene is named only where the DNA matches it firmly. A row's size may be missing; if present it is once, few, many or a size class.

cdr3_aa cdr3_nt v_call clone_size j_call d_call
CASSKGLAYEQYF TGTGCCAGCAGCAAGGGGCTCGCCTACGAGCAGTACTTC TRBV21-1 NA TRBJ2-7 NA
CAISESGGSGTFYEQYF TGTGCCATCAGTGAGTCTGGTGGTAGCGGGACGTTCTACGAGCAGTACTTC TRBV10-3 once TRBJ2-7 TRBD2
CASSPWTSGSTDTQYF TGTGCCAGCAGTCCCTGGACTAGCGGGAGTACAGATACGCAGTATTTT TRBV28 NA TRBJ2-3 TRBD2
CSAYTSGRGFHYEQYF TGCAGCGCCTATACTAGCGGGAGGGGTTTCCACTACGAGCAGTACTTC TRBV29-1 NA TRBJ2-7 TRBD2
CASSVSAGNSYEQYF TGTGCCAGCAGCGTATCAGCGGGGAACTCGTACGAGCAGTACTTC TRBV9 NA TRBJ2-7 TRBD2
CASGFPLANEQFF TGTGCCAGCGGATTCCCCCTAGCCAATGAGCAGTTCTTC TRBV25-1 NA TRBJ2-1 NA
CASSFLAGAQDEQFF TGTGCCAGCAGTTTCTTAGCGGGAGCCCAGGATGAGCAGTTCTTC TRBV28 NA TRBJ2-1 TRBD2
CASSTGEREGDEQFF TGCGCCAGCTCCACGGGGGAGCGGGAGGGGGATGAGCAGTTCTTC TRBV10-1 NA TRBJ2-1 TRBD2
CASSSTSAGQPQHF TGTGCCAGCAGCTCCACCTCAGCGGGACAGCCCCAGCATTTT TRBV7-9 NA TRBJ1-5 NA
CASSLGTSGSLSRETQYF TGTGCCAGCAGCCTCGGGACTAGCGGGAGTCTGAGTAGGGAGACCCAGTACTTC TRBV7-6 NA TRBJ2-5 TRBD2